These 21 T cell receptor beta chains came from one sample sequenced in a study of post-analysis software for immune sequencing data. Study results and limitations: Roughly five TRBV segments occurring more often in patients than controls included TRBV5-6, TRBV5-1 and TRBV20-1.

cDNA libraries of TCR beta carried unique molecular identifiers. TCRdb called the PCR reads again in MiXCR, with one record for every CDR3 protein. In the table there are about 820,000 distinct CDR3 sequences, approximately 57% of which are singletons. For these receptors, no antigen is known. The sample was blood. The receptors were gathered from a girl aged 5-17 years with multiple sclerosis.

This clonotype was detected only a few times. This chain joins TRBV7-2 and TRBJ1-4; maybe TRBD1 (5 bases). The CDR3 has 15 amino acids. Germline V CDR1 and CDR2: SGHTA, FQGNSA. The germline V and J ends were trimmed by 2 bases and 1 base, with 8 bases remaining between them. CDR3 sequence reads: CASSLNRRTNEKLFF. CDR3 coding DNA: TGTGCCAGCAGCTTAAACAGGCGAACTAATGAAAAACTGTTTTTT.

The rearrangement links TRBV14 to TRBJ2-1; 14 bases are shared with TRBD2. There are 18 residues in the CDR3. Trimming removed 5 bases from V and 7 bases from J; junction bases left unmatched: 13. Germline values: CDR1 SGHDN, CDR2 FVKESK. The CDR3 DNA sequence: TGTGCCAGCAGCTTTCTTAGGACTAGCGGGAGGATCTGGAATGAGCAGTTCTTC. The encoded protein is CASSFLRTSGRIWNEQFF.

V and J are TRBV27 and TRBJ2-3; D perhaps matches TRBD1 (5 bases). The V and J ends lost 9 bases and 0 bases respectively, with 10 bases between them. The CDR3 covers 13 residues. CDR1 and CDR2 (germline): MNHEY, SMNVEV (reference sequence). CDR3 sequence (DNA): TGTGCCAGGAGTAGGGGCAGCACAGATACGCAGTATTTT. Translated, it gives CARSRGSTDTQYF.

This clonotype was counted between two and nine times. The gene calls are TRBV7-8 and TRBJ1-2; D may be TRBD1 (5 bases). The germline gives CDR1 SGHVS, CDR2 FQNEAQ. The CDR3 has 14 residues. V lost 1 base and J 7 bases, leaving 13 bases between the germline ends. CDR3 residues: CASSLGQGDRGYTF. DNA for the CDR3: TGTGCCAGCAGCTTAGGGCAAGGGGATCGTGGCTACACCTTC.

The rearrangement joins TRBV12-3 or TRBV12-4 to TRBJ2-2; no reliable D call. The CDR3 has 11 residues. The DNA of the CDR3 is TGTGCTGTGTCATGGCCCGGGGAGCTGTTTTTT. Protein: CAVSWPGELFF.

The chain uses TRBV7-3 and TRBJ2-5; D unclear. Germline lookup yields CDR1 SGHTA and CDR2 FQGTGA. The CDR3 loop spans 13 amino acids. V lost 6 bases and J lost 5, with 13 bases in between. The CDR3 sequence is CASSPGSVETQYF. In DNA, the CDR3 is TGTGCCAGCAGTCCTGGATCGGTGGAGACCCAGTACTTC.

The J gene is TRBJ1-5, the V gene TRBV20-1, with TRBD1 as a possible D gene (5 bases). Germline V CDR1 and CDR2: DFQATT, SNEGSKA (reference sequence). The length of the CDR3 is 15 residues. Trimming took off 7 bases at V and 2 bases at J, with 18 bases between the two ends. This CDR3 reads CSVIRREGGNQPQHF. CDR3 nucleotide sequence: TGCAGTGTAATAAGGCGGGAAGGGGGCAATCAGCCCCAGCATTTT.

This chain links TRBV7-2 with TRBJ2-7; D tentatively fits TRBD1 or TRBD2 (5 bases each). CDR3 length: 14 amino acids. Deletions cut 8 bases from V and 0 bases from J, with 14 bases between. The germline gives CDR1 SGHTA, CDR2 FQGNSA. CDR3 protein: CASQLMGPSYEQYF. The CDR3 nucleotides read TGTGCCAGCCAACTCATGGGACCCTCCTACGAGCAGTACTTC. The full variable domain, its missing parts supplied by reference TRBV7-2 and TRBJ2-7, is GAGVSQSPSNKVTEKGKDVELRCDPISGHTALYWYRQSLGQGLEFLIYFQGNSAPDKSGLPSDRFSAERTGGSVSTLTIQRTQQEDSAVYLCASQLMGPSYEQYFGPGTRLTVT.

The J gene is TRBJ2-7, the V gene TRBV6-5; D may be TRBD1 or TRBD2 (5 bases each). CDR3 length: 15 residues. With 6 bases removed from V and 3 bases from J, the gap between germline ends came to 18 bases. Per the germline V gene, CDR1 is MNHEY and CDR2 is SVGAGI. The CDR3 is CASSSGAIGHYEQYF. The CDR3 coding sequence is TGTGCCAGCAGCTCCGGGGCTATAGGCCACTACGAGCAGTACTTC.

The chain has TRBV7-9 and TRBJ2-5; D gene uncertain. Near its end, the DNA agrees better with TRBJ2-1, so the J call may be wrong. This CDR3 is built from 14 residues. Germline CDR1 and CDR2: SEHNR and FQNEAQ (reference sequence). CDR3 sequence: CASSFSPDGVEQFF. As DNA, the CDR3 is TGTGCCAGCAGCTTCTCCCCCGATGGTGTTGAGCAGTTCTTC.

Only one count was recorded for this clonotype. The chain has TRBV7-9 and TRBJ1-1, with D possibly matching TRBD1 (5 bases). Per the germline V gene, CDR1 is SEHNR and CDR2 is FQNEAQ (reference sequence). CDR3 size: 13 residues. The V and J ends lost 2 bases and 5 bases respectively, with 9 bases between them. The CDR3 DNA sequence: TGTGCCAGCAGCTTAAAGGGGCAGACTGAAGCTTTCTTT. Translated, it gives CASSLKGQTEAFF.

V gene TRBV12-3 or TRBV12-4 combines with J gene TRBJ2-4; TRBD1 or TRBD2 may be the D gene (7 bases each). The CDR3 covers 15 residues. The V gene lost 1 base and the J gene lost 13 bases, with 20 bases spanning the gap. Written as DNA, the CDR3 is TGTGCCAGCAGTTTAGGGTCAGGGGGGGGAGTTTCGCAGTACTTC. It codes for CASSLGSGGGVSQYF.

This clonotype was seen a few times. The V gene is TRBV29-1, the J gene TRBJ1-4; the match to TRBD1 covers 8 bases. The CDR3 has 13 amino acids. J was trimmed by 6 bases and V by 7 bases; bases with no gene match: 7. CDR1 SQVTM and CDR2 ANQGSEA come from the germline V gene. The CDR3 DNA reads as TGCAGCGCCGAGGGACAGGTGGATGAAAAACTGTTTTTT. It yields the protein CSAEGQVDEKLFF.

This chain connects TRBV7-2 to TRBJ2-7; 9 bases align to TRBD1. The J call may be incorrect, as the DNA end agrees better with TRBJ2-5. Per germline, CDR1 SGHTA and CDR2 FQGNSA. There are 15 residues in the CDR3. The CDR3 bases are TGTGCCAGCAGCCCAAGGACAGGGGTGACAGAGACCCAGTACTTC. This encodes CASSPRTGVTETQYF.

The chain links TRBV6-5 to TRBJ2-7; unclear D gene. CDR3 length equals 15 residues. Per the germline V gene, CDR1 is MNHEY and CDR2 is SVGAGI. Trimming took off 0 bases at V and 2 bases at J, with 11 bases between the two ends. DNA of the CDR3: TGTGCCAGCAGTTACTCGTACGCAGCAGCCTACGAGCAGTACTTC. As protein: CASSYSYAAAYEQYF.

The sample holds a few counts of this clonotype. The rearrangement uses TRBV27 and TRBJ2-1; D remains ambiguous. The CDR3 runs to 13 residues. The germline V and J ends were trimmed by 4 bases and 5 bases, with 9 bases remaining between them. The germline V gene encodes CDR1 MNHEY and CDR2 SMNVEV (reference sequence). CDR3: CASSSGRHNEQFF. The CDR3 DNA reads as TGTGCCAGCAGTTCAGGTCGGCACAATGAGCAGTTCTTC.

The gene calls are TRBV7-8 and TRBJ2-7; 14 nucleotides align to TRBD2. CDR1 and CDR2 (germline): SGHVS, FQNEAQ. The CDR3 spans 15 residues. Trimming took 2 bases from V and 6 from J; bases not matched to a gene: 3. In DNA form, the CDR3 reads TGTGCCAGCAGCTTACCGGGACTAGCGGGGGTCGAGCAGTACTTC. Amino acid sequence: CASSLPGLAGVEQYF.

This clonotype has a handful of counts. This chain links TRBV5-1 with TRBJ2-7; the D gene is possibly TRBD1 (7 bases). V gave up 1 base and J gave up 5 bases, with 22 bases separating them. Germline CDR1 is SGHRS and CDR2 is YFSETQ. CDR3 length equals 17 residues. The CDR3 loop is CASSLPRQGLNRHEQYF. The CDR3 region has the DNA TGCGCCAGCAGCTTGCCACGACAGGGACTCAATCGTCACGAGCAGTACTTC.

V and J are TRBV27 and TRBJ2-1; 8 bases match TRBD2. J gave up 7 bases and V 3 bases, and 5 bases lay outside the gene matches. The CDR3 spans 14 residues. Per the germline V gene, CDR1 is MNHEY and CDR2 is SMNVEV (reference sequence). CDR3 coding DNA: TGTGCCAGCAGTTTGCAGCGGGAGTATAATGAGCAGTTCTTC. Translated: CASSLQREYNEQFF.

The V and J genes are TRBV5-1 and TRBJ2-5; D might be TRBD2 (5 bases). CDR3 size: 13 residues. Trimming removed 4 bases from V and 3 bases from J, with 10 bases in between. CDR1 and CDR2 from the germline V gene are SGHRS and YFSETQ. The DNA of the CDR3 is TGCGCCAGCAGCGGGATTAGCGAAGAGACCCAGTACTTC. As protein: CASSGISEETQYF.

The chain carries TRBV10-3 and TRBJ2-3, with D perhaps matching TRBD2 (5 bases). Per germline, CDR1 ENHRY and CDR2 SYGVKD. Trimming left V 4 bases short and J 2 bases short, with 7 bases between. The CDR3 runs to 13 residues. The CDR3 region has the DNA TGTGCCATCAGTGCCGGGGTCACAGATACGCAGTATTTT. This translates into CAISAGVTDTQYF.